This record covers a single TCR beta chain. The data belong to a study of blood T cell repertoires in COVID-19. The CDR3 runs to 18 residues. V lost 3 bases and J lost 0; bases outside the gene matches: 11. Germline V gives CDR1 MDHEN, CDR2 SYDVKM. In the original workflow: Amplification with reference gene primers provided the estimates of nucleated cell counts. Sequenced by immunoSEQ multiplex PCR; TCRdb stores in-frame clones only, minus some. D and trimming were read from the DNA, whereas the V and J calls and clone size are those reported in that table. The data show around 250,000 clones, with about 80% seen just once and around 2% held by the top ten.

The genes are TRBV28 and TRBJ2-1; TRBD2 agrees at 7 bases. The sequence came from a man under 40 who had recovered from COVID-19. The sequenced sample consisted of peripheral blood. CDR3 region: CASSFRPRETSSYNEQFF. As DNA, the CDR3 is TGTGCCAGCAGTTTTCGACCGCGGGAGACTAGCTCCTACAATGAGCAGTTCTTC. The complete variable domain, with remaining parts taken from reference TRBV28 and TRBJ2-1, reads DVKVTQSSRYLVKRTGEKVFLECVQDMDHENMFWYRQDPGLGLRLIYFSYDVKMKEKGDIPEGYSVSREKKERFSLILESASTNQTSMYLCASSFRPRETSSYNEQFFGPGTRLTVL.